This T cell receptor beta chain emerged from a study of cytotoxic CD8 clonotypes in ibrutinib-treated CLL. Regarding the study as a whole: Public clonotypes were seen rarely and were contracted or stable on treatment.

Produced via immunoSEQ multiplex PCR; TCRdb's table is partial and in-frame only. The repertoire holds approximately 47,000 clones, with 65% to 70% as singletons. This clone was seen only a few times. Antigen unknown. Sequencing used PBMCs, obtained after 24 months of ibrutinib treatment. The receptor was isolated from a human donor with chronic lymphocytic leukemia.

CDR3 protein: CASSEAPGLAGANEQFF. CDR3 DNA: TGTGCCAGCAGTGAAGCTCCCGGACTAGCGGGAGCGAATGAGCAGTTCTTC. The rearrangement joins TRBV6-1 to TRBJ2-1; TRBD2 matches 13 bases. The germline CDR1 and CDR2 sequences are MNHNS and SASEGT. The CDR3 runs to 17 residues. The V segment lost 0 bases and the J segment 7 bases; nucleotides outside the gene matches: 6.